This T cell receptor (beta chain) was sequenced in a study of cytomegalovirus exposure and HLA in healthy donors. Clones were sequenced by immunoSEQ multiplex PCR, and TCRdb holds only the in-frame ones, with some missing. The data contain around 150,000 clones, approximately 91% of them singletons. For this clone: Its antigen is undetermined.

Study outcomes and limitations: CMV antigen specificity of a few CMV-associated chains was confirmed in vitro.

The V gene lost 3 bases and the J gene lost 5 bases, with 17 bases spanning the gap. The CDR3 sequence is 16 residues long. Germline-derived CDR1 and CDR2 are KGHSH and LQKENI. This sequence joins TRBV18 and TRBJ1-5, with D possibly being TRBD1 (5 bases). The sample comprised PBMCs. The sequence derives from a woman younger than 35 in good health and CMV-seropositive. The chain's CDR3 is CASSPQYPGGDQPQHF. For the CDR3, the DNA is TGTGCCAGCTCACCCCAGTATCCGGGGGGGGATCAGCCCCAGCATTTT.